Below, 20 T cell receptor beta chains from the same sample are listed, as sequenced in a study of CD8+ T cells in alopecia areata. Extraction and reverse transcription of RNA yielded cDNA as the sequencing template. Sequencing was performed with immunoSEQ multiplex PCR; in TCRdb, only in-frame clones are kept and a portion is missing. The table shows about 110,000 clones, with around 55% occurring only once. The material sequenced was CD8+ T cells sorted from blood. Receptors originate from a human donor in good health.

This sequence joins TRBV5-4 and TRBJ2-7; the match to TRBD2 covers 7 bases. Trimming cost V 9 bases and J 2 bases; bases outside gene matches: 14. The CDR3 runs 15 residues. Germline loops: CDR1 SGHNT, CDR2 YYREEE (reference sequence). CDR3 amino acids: CATSMGRGVAYEQYF. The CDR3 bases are TGTGCCACCTCGATGGGGAGGGGAGTCGCCTACGAGCAGTACTTC.

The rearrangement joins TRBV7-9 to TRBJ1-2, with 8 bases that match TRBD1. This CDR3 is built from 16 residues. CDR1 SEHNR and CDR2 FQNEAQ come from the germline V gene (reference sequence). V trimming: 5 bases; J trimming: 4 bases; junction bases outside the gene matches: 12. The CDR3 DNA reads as TGTGCCAGCAGCGCGGGCCTCACAGGGGGGATCTATGGCTACACCTTC. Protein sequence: CASSAGLTGGIYGYTF.

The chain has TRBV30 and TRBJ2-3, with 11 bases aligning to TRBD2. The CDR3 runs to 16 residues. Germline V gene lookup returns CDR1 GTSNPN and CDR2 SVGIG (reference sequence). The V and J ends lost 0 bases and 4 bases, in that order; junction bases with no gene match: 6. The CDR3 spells CAWSVTSGVSSDTQYF. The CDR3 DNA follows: TGTGCCTGGAGTGTGACTAGCGGGGTGTCCTCAGATACGCAGTATTTT.

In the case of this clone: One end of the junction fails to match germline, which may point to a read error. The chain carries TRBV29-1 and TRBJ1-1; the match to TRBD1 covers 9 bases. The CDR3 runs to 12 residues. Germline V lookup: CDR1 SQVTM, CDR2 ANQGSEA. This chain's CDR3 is CSVPDRGIETFF. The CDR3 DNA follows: TGCAGCGTTCCGGACAGGGGAATTGAAACTTTCTTT. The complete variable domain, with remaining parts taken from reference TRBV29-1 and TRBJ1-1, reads SAVISQKPSRDICQRGTSLTIQCQVDSQVTMMFWYRQQPGQSLTLIATANQGSEATYESGFVIDKFPISRPNLTFSTLTVSNMSPEDSSIYLCSVPDRGIETFFGQGTRLTVV.

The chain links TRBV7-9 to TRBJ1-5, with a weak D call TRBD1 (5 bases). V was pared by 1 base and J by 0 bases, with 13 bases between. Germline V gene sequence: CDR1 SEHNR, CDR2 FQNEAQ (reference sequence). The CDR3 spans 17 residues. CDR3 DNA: TGTGCCAGCAGCTTAGGGACGGAGGGGCATAGCAATCAGCCCCAGCATTTT. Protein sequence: CASSLGTEGHSNQPQHF.

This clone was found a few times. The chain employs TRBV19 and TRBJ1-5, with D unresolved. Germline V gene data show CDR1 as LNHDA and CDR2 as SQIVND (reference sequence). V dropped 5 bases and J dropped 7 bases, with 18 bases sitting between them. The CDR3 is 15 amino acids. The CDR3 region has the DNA TGTGCCAGTAGTTCATTTGGACGGGATGACCAGCCCCAGCATTTT. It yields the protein CASSSFGRDDQPQHF.

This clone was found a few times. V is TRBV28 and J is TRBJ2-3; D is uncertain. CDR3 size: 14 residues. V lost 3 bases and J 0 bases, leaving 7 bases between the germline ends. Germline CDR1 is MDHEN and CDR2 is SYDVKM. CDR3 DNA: TGTGCCAGCAGTTTGGACGGAAGCACAGATACGCAGTATTTT. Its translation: CASSLDGSTDTQYF.

CDR3 DNA: TGTGCCAGCAACGGGATAGACTCACCCCTCCACTTT. Encoded protein: CASNGIDSPLHF. V and J are TRBV7-8 and TRBJ1-6; D gene uncertain. CDR3 length: 12 residues. Germline loops: CDR1 SGHVS, CDR2 FQNEAQ. V gave up 7 bases and J gave up 10 bases, with 11 bases separating them.

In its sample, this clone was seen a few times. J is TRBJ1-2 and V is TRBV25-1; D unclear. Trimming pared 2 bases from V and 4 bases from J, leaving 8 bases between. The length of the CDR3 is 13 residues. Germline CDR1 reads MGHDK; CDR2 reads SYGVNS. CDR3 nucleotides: TGTGCCAGCAGTGAACAGGATTTCTATGGCTACACCTTC. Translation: CASSEQDFYGYTF.

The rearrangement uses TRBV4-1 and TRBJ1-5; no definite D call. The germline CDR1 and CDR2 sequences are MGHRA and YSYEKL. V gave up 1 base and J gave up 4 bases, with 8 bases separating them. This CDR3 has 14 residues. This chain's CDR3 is CASSQGQANQPQHF. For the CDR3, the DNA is TGCGCCAGCAGCCAAGGGCAGGCTAATCAGCCCCAGCATTTT.

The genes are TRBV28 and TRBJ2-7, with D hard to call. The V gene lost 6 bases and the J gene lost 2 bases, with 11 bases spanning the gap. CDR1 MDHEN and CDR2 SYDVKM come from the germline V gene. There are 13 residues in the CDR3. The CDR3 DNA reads TGTGCCAGCAGGCCCCCCAGTACCTACGAGCAGTACTTC. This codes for CASRPPSTYEQYF.

In DNA, the CDR3 is TGTGCCAGCAGTGACTCGCGGACAGATACGCAGTATTTT. It codes for CASSDSRTDTQYF. The chain combines TRBV6-4 with TRBJ2-3; D is unclear. This CDR3 is built from 13 residues. Germline-derived CDR1 and CDR2 are MRHNA and SNTAGT. V lost 0 bases, J lost 3 bases, and 4 bases lay in between.

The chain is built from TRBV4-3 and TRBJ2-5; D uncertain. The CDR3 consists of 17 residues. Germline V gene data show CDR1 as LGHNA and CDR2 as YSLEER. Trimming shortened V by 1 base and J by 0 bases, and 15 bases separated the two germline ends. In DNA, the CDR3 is TGCGCCAGCAGCCAAGGGTCAGGATGGTGGTACCAAGAGACCCAGTACTTC. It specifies CASSQGSGWWYQETQYF.

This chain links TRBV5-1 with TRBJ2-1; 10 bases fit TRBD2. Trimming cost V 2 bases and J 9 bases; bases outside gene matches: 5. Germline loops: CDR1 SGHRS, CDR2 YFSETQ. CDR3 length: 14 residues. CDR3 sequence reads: CASSFSGGIGEQFF. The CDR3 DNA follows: TGCGCCAGCAGCTTTAGCGGGGGGATTGGTGAGCAGTTCTTC.

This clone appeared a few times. The CDR3 loop reads CASSLASGGAPRETQYF. CDR3 DNA: TGTGCCAGCAGCTTGGCCAGCGGGGGGGCCCCACGGGAGACCCAGTACTTC. The V and J genes are TRBV5-4 and TRBJ2-5; 10 bases are shared with TRBD2. This CDR3 has 17 amino acids. Germline trimming cut 0 bases from V and 5 bases from J; bases unmatched to any gene: 10. Per the germline V gene, CDR1 is SGHNT and CDR2 is YYREEE (reference sequence).

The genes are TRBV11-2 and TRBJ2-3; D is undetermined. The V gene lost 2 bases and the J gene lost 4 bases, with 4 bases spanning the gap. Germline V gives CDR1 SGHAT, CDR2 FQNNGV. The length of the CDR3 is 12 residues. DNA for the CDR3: TGTGCCAGCAGCTTATTTCCAGATACGCAGTATTTT. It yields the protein CASSLFPDTQYF. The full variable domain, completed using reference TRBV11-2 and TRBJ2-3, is EAGVAQSPRYKIIEKRQSVAFWCNPISGHATLYWYQQILGQGPKLLIQFQNNGVVDDSQLPKDRFSAERLKGVDSTLKIQPAKLEDSAVYLCASSLFPDTQYFGPGTRLTVL.

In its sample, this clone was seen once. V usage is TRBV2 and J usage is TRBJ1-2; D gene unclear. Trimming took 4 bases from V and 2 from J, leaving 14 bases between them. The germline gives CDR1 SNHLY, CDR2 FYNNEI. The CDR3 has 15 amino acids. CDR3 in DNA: TGTGCCAGCAGTGCGTTGGTGGGTAGGAACTATGGCTACACCTTC. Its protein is CASSALVGRNYGYTF.

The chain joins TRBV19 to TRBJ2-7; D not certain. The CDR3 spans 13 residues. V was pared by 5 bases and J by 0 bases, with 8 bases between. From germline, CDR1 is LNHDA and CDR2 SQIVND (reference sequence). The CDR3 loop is CASSYDTSYEQYF. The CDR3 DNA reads TGTGCCAGTAGTTACGACACCTCCTACGAGCAGTACTTC.

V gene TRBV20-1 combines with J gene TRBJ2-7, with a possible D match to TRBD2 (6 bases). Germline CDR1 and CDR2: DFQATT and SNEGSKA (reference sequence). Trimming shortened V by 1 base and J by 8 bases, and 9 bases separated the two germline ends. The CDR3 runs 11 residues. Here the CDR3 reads CSARAGGKQYF. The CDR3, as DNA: TGCAGTGCTAGAGCCGGGGGTAAGCAGTACTTC.

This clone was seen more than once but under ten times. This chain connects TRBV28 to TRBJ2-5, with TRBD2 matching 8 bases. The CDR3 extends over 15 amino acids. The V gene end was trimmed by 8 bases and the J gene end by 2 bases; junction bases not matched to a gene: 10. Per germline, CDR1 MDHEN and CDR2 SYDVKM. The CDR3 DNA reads TGTGCCAGCCGGGGGGGCACACTAAGTCAAGAGACCCAGTACTTC. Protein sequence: CASRGGTLSQETQYF.